The clone carrying this TCR beta chain has ten or more counts. Its antigen is currently unknown. This record comes from a study of tumor and adjacent non-tumor tissue in lung cancer. Study information: The cohort had around twelve adenocarcinoma, a couple of squamous cell and 1 small cell patients.

V lost 1 base to trimming and J lost 6 bases, with 7 bases between them. This CDR3 spans 12 amino acids. Germline loops: CDR1 SGHRS, CDR2 YFSETQ. TCRbeta libraries were built with three rounds of nested PCR, modified from ARM-PCR. Via MiXCR, TCRdb re-called the multiplex PCR reads, giving one row per CDR3 protein. The data show fewer than 85,000 distinct CDR3 sequences, less than 80% seen once. The study, taken as a whole, reports: In normal lung, the top 100 clones were significantly more dominant than in tumor. Tumor TCR diversity, when higher, was linked to shorter survival.

No cell sorting was done before RNA was extracted from the tissue. Between August and November 2014, newly diagnosed, chemotherapy-naive lung cancer patients underwent thoracic surgery in China. The chain employs TRBV5-1 and TRBJ1-1; D gene ambiguous. This TCR derives from a man aged 60 to 69 with non-small cell lung cancer. Sequenced material: lung tumor tissue. DNA of the CDR3: TGCGCCAGCAGCTTGTTGGGATCTGAAGCTTTCTTT. Protein sequence: CASSLLGSEAFF.